The source of this T cell receptor beta chain is a study of blood T cells in healthy people across ages. Study conclusions and caveats: From one million sequenced T cells, diversity estimates were lower bounds.

About this clonotype: Antigen specificity is unknown.

Combining a sample-barcoded 5' primer with a J-beta primer mix, a second PCR ran for about 7 to 11 cycles. TCRdb re-called the 5' RACE reads with MiXCR, one entry per CDR3 protein. This sample has about 1.4 million distinct CDR3 sequences, with approximately 60% found just once. The CDR3 runs 14 residues. Losses at the gene ends were 5 bases for V and 10 bases for J; bases not matched to a gene: 12. Source material: blood. The chain employs TRBV12-3 or TRBV12-4 and TRBJ2-3; 7 bases line up with TRBD1. The sequence was collected from a man between 18 and 29 years old in good health. The CDR3 here is CASSPGQEPFAQYF. The DNA for the CDR3 is TGTGCCAGCAGTCCAGGACAGGAGCCTTTTGCGCAGTATTTT.